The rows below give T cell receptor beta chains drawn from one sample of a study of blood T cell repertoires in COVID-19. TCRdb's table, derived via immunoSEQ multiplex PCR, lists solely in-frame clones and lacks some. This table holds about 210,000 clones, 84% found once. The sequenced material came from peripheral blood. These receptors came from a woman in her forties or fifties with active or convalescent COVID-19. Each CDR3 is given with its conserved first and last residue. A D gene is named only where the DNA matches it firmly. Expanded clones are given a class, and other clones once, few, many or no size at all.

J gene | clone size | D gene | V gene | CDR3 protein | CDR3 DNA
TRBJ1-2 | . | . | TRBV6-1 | CASSEAGIDGYTF | TGTGCCAGCAGTGAAGCCGGGATAGATGGCTACACCTTC
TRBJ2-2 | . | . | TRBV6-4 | CASSAGSIGELFF | TGTGCCAGCAGTGCAGGGTCAATCGGGGAGCTGTTTTTT
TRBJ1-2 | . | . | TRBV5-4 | CASSSPVTPNYGYTF | TGTGCCAGCAGCTCTCCAGTTACCCCTAACTATGGCTACACCTTC
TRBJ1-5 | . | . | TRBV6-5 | CASSYSPDSSNQPQHF | TGTGCCAGCAGTTACTCCCCTGACAGTAGCAATCAGCCCCAGCATTTT
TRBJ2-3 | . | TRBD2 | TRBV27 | CASVAVVAGGGQGDTQYF | TGTGCCAGCGTAGCCGTGGTAGCGGGAGGGGGGCAGGGAGATACGCAGTATTTT
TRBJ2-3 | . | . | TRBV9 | CASSVAPAGGTQYF | TGTGCCAGCAGCGTAGCCCCGGCTGGCGGTACGCAGTATTTT
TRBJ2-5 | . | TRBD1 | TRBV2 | CASSRDSQETQYF | TGTGCCAGCAGTAGGGACAGCCAAGAGACCCAGTACTTC
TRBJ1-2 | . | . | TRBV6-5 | CAMRVDGDYGYTF | TGTGCCATGCGTGTGGACGGGGATTATGGCTACACCTTC
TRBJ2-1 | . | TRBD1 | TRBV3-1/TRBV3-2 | CASGGDRGNNEQFF | TGTGCCAGCGGGGGGGACAGGGGAAACAATGAGCAGTTCTTC
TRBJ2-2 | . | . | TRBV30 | CAWKVANTNTGELFF | TGTGCCTGGAAGGTAGCAAACACGAACACCGGGGAGCTGTTTTTT
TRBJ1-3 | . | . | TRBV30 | CAWRGDNLSGNTIYF | TGTGCCTGGAGGGGGGACAACCTATCTGGAAACACCATATATTTT
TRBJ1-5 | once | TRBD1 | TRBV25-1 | CASSWTGVNQPQHF | TGTGCCAGCAGTTGGACAGGAGTCAATCAGCCCCAGCATTTT
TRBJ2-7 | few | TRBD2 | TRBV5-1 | CASSFGTSGMGGEQYF | TGCGCCAGCAGCTTCGGGACTAGCGGGATGGGGGGCGAGCAGTACTTC
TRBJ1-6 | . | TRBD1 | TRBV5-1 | CASSIQGGTNSPLHF | TGCGCCAGCAGCATACAGGGGGGGACTAATTCACCCCTCCACTTT
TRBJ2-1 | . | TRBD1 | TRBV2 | CASSAGQGGYNEQFF | TGTGCCAGCAGCGCGGGACAGGGTGGATACAATGAGCAGTTCTTC
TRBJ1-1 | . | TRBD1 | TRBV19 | CASSSYRDRYEAFF | TGTGCCAGTAGTTCATACCGGGACAGATATGAAGCTTTCTTT
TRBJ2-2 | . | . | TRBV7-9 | CASTYENPGELFF | TGTGCCAGCACCTATGAGAATCCCGGGGAGCTGTTTTTT
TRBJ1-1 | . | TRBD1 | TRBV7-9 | CASSYYRGREAEAFF | TGTGCCAGCAGCTATTACAGGGGGCGCGAGGCTGAAGCTTTCTTT
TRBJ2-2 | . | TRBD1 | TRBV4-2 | CASSRDTGGTGELFF | TGTGCCAGCAGCCGTGATACAGGGGGCACCGGGGAGCTGTTTTTT
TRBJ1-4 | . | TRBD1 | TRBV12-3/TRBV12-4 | CASRDRAPGKLFF | TGTGCCAGCAGGGACAGGGCCCCCGGAAAACTGTTTTTT
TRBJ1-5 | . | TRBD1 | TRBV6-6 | CASSHPSQGARNQPQHF | TGTGCCAGCAGTCACCCTTCGCAGGGGGCTCGCAATCAGCCCCAGCATTTT
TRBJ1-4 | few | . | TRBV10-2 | CASSDTAVNEKLFF | TGCGCCAGCAGTGACACAGCCGTTAATGAAAAACTGTTTTTT
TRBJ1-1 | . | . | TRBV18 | CASSNKGGARNTEAFF | TGTGCCAGCTCAAACAAGGGGGGGGCGAGGAACACTGAAGCTTTCTTT
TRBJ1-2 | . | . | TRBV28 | CASSLFSQGPLSYGYTF | TGTGCCAGCAGTTTATTCAGCCAGGGCCCCCTTTCTTATGGCTACACCTTC
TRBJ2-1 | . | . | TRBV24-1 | CATSRGSAPDNEQFF | TGTGCCACCAGTCGTGGGAGTGCCCCTGACAATGAGCAGTTCTTC
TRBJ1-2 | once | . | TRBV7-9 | CASSLALGSNYGYTF | TGTGCCAGCAGCTTAGCTCTAGGTTCGAACTATGGCTACACCTTC
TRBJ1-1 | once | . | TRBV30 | CARHLLNTEAFF | TGTGCCAGACACCTACTGAACACTGAAGCTTTCTTT